This entry lists 16 T cell receptor beta chains sequenced from one sample in a study of blood T cell repertoires in COVID-19. Assay: immunoSEQ multiplex PCR; the TCRdb copy retains only in-frame clones and omits some. The table lists 150,000 or so clones, around nine tenths of them singletons. Sequencing used peripheral blood. The receptors stem from a man in his sixties with COVID-19, enrolled during active disease.

This sequence joins TRBV28 and TRBJ1-2, with D perhaps matching TRBD1 (6 bases). The CDR3 length is 12 residues. Trimming stripped 6 bases from V and 6 bases from J, with 11 bases between. Germline values: CDR1 MDHEN, CDR2 SYDVKM. The CDR3 spells CASSGTSDGYTF. In DNA, the CDR3 is TGTGCCAGCAGCGGGACATCGGATGGCTACACCTTC.

The chain combines TRBV29-1 with TRBJ2-7; maybe TRBD1 (6 bases). The CDR3 covers 12 residues. The ends were cut back, 7 bases at V and 4 bases at J, with 14 bases in the middle. CDR1 and CDR2 (germline): SQVTM, ANQGSEA. The CDR3 sequence: CSARDTLYEQYF. Written as DNA, the CDR3 is TGCAGCGCCCGGGACACTTTATACGAGCAGTACTTC.

The chain carries TRBV29-1 and TRBJ2-7; D is unclear. The CDR3 runs 12 residues. The germline V gene encodes CDR1 SQVTM and CDR2 ANQGSEA. Trimming removed 1 base at V and 4 bases at J, with 8 bases between. The CDR3 spells CSVEGQEYEQYF. Written as DNA, the CDR3 is TGCAGCGTTGAAGGACAAGAATACGAGCAGTACTTC.

The chain combines TRBV7-2 with TRBJ1-5, with unresolved D. Germline-derived CDR1 and CDR2 are SGHTA and FQGNSA. Trimming cost V 5 bases and J 4 bases, with 15 bases left between them. The CDR3 consists of 15 residues. The CDR3 here is CASSVRLGQNQPQHF. For the CDR3, the DNA is TGTGCCAGCAGCGTCCGTCTGGGCCAAAATCAGCCCCAGCATTTT.

The rearrangement joins TRBV21-1 to TRBJ2-2; the D call TRBD2 from the table was never checked on the DNA. TRBV21-1 is labeled a pseudogene. The length of the CDR3 is 16 residues. The CDR3 DNA sequence: TGTGCCAGCACCGGGAGGGAGGGGGACATAGGCGGGGAGCTGTTTTTT. Protein sequence: CASTGREGDIGGELFF.

This chain uses TRBV5-1 with TRBJ2-5; TRBD2 agrees at 7 bases. Germline assignment: CDR1 SGHRS and CDR2 YFSETQ. The CDR3 extends over 16 amino acids. V was pared by 4 bases and J by 4 bases, with 13 bases of the junction left unmatched. The CDR3 here is CASSLEPGLVTETQYF. CDR3 sequence (DNA): TGCGCCAGCAGCCTAGAACCCGGACTAGTAACAGAGACCCAGTACTTC.

The gene calls are TRBV19 and TRBJ1-3; 9 bases fit TRBD1. This CDR3 is 17 amino acids long. CDR1 LNHDA and CDR2 SQIVND come from the germline V gene (reference sequence). V was pared by 3 bases and J by 4 bases, with 10 bases of the junction left unmatched. CDR3 region: CASSISNRGLSGNTIYF. The DNA for the CDR3 is TGTGCCAGTAGTATTTCAAACAGGGGGCTAAGCGGAAACACCATATATTTT.

This chain uses TRBV5-1 with TRBJ2-5, with 7 positions matching TRBD2. With 0 bases clipped from V and 4 bases from J, the junction kept 9 bases outside the gene matches. The length of the CDR3 is 16 residues. Germline CDR1 reads SGHRS; CDR2 reads YFSETQ. The CDR3 reads CASSLAGAGVRETQYF. The DNA of the CDR3 is TGCGCCAGCAGCTTGGCCGGGGCGGGAGTAAGAGAGACCCAGTACTTC.

V is TRBV7-3 and J is TRBJ1-2; 10 positions agree with TRBD1. The CDR3 totals 14 residues. Germline CDR1 and CDR2: SGHTA and FQGTGA. J lost 4 bases, V lost 5 bases, and 4 bases had no gene match. DNA for the CDR3: TGTGCCAGCAGCCGGACAGGGGGAGGCTATGGCTACACCTTC. Translated, it gives CASSRTGGGYGYTF.

The chain joins TRBV3-1 (or the pseudogene TRBV3-2) to TRBJ2-3; 9 nucleotides line up with TRBD2. The CDR3 extends over 15 amino acids. Trimming removed 4 bases from V and 2 bases from J; junction bases left unmatched: 4. Germline loops: CDR1 LGHDT, CDR2 YNNKEL (reference sequence). The CDR3 bases are TGTGCCAGCAGCCCGACTAGCGGAGACACAGATACGCAGTATTTT. This sequence encodes CASSPTSGDTDTQYF.

The chain has TRBV11-3 and TRBJ2-1; possibly TRBD2 for D (7 bases). V was pared by 5 bases and J by 9 bases, with 26 bases between. Germline V CDR1 and CDR2: SGHNT, YENEEA. The CDR3 extends over 17 amino acids. The CDR3 sequence: CASSVTSLGGQGVEQFF. The CDR3 DNA reads as TGTGCCAGCAGCGTGACTAGTTTGGGGGGGCAAGGGGTTGAGCAGTTCTTC. Using reference TRBV11-3 and TRBJ2-1 for the parts outside the CDR3, the full variable domain is EAGVVQSPRYKIIEKKQPVAFWCNPISGHNTLYWYLQNLGQGPELLIRYENEEAVDDSQLPKDRFSAERLKGVDSTLKIQPAELGDSAVYLCASSVTSLGGQGVEQFFGPGTRLTVL.

The genes are TRBV13 and TRBJ2-1; 10 positions match TRBD1. The germline CDR1 and CDR2 sequences are PRHDT and FYEKMQ (reference sequence). The ends lost 5 bases at V and 6 bases at J; junction bases unmatched: 7. The CDR3 covers 15 residues. CDR3: CASSTRDRGGNEQFF. The CDR3 nucleotides read TGTGCCAGCAGCACCCGGGACAGGGGCGGCAATGAGCAGTTCTTC.

The gene calls are TRBV7-8 and TRBJ1-4; no firm D call. The germline V gene encodes CDR1 SGHVS and CDR2 FQNEAQ. This CDR3 is 13 amino acids long. The germline V and J ends were trimmed by 7 bases and 7 bases, with 13 bases remaining between them. CDR3 nucleotide sequence: TGTGCCAGCACCGAAGGTGGCGGTGAAAAACTGTTTTTT. It is translated as CASTEGGGEKLFF.

The chain recombines TRBV7-6 with TRBJ2-7; 9 bases are shared with TRBD1. The germline CDR1 and CDR2 sequences are SGHVS and FNYEAQ. The CDR3 totals 15 residues. With V trimmed by 0 bases and J by 2 bases, 2 bases remained unmatched. The CDR3 here is CASSLAGTGTYEQYF. In nucleotides, the CDR3 is TGTGCCAGCAGCTTAGCCGGGACAGGGACCTACGAGCAGTACTTC. The full variable domain, in which reference TRBV7-6 and TRBJ2-7 provide the parts outside the CDR3, is GAGVSQSPRYKVTKRGQDVALRCDPISGHVSLYWYRQALGQGPEFLTYFNYEAQQDKSGLPNDRFSAERPEGSISTLTIQRTEQRDSAMYRCASSLAGTGTYEQYFGPGTRLTVT.

About this clone: Within the sample, other DNA sequences also encode this same CDR3. The V gene is TRBV28, the J gene TRBJ2-2; D might be TRBD1 (5 bases). Germline V CDR1 and CDR2: MDHEN, SYDVKM. This CDR3 is 15 amino acids long. Trimming took off 3 bases at V and 3 bases at J, with 11 bases between the two ends. CDR3 nucleotides: TGTGCCAGCAGTTTGCTAGGACACGACACCGGGGAGCTGTTTTTT. It translates to CASSLLGHDTGELFF.

J is TRBJ1-1 and V is TRBV30; 8 bases are shared with TRBD1. In germline, CDR1 is GTSNPN, CDR2 SVGIG (reference sequence). The CDR3 covers 13 residues. V was clipped by 2 bases and J by 4 bases; unmatched bases: 3. This CDR3 is CAWSFTGGTEAFF. DNA for the CDR3: TGTGCCTGGAGTTTCACAGGGGGCACTGAAGCTTTCTTT.